This TCR beta chain came from a study of shared clonotypes between healthy human individuals. Regarding the study as a whole: The small donor group covered limited genetic and exposure diversity. Memory subsets generally showed smaller estimated richness than naive subsets did.

Generated by immunoSEQ multiplex PCR, the TCRdb table keeps only in-frame clones and is missing some. The table has under 2.5 million clones, less than 95% seen once. About this clone: The antigen remains unidentified.

This CDR3 has 15 residues. Trimming cost V 0 bases and J 12 bases, with 18 bases left between them. Germline CDR1 SGHKS, CDR2 YYEKEE (reference sequence). The clonotype was recovered from a man in his late teens or twenties in good health. Some clones in this sample may be carry-over from other donors' samples. The material sequenced was naive CD4+ T cells from PBMCs. This sample's subset: CD45RA+ positively selected. The chain combines TRBV5-5 with TRBJ1-4, with a possible D match to TRBD1 (6 bases). CDR3 in amino acids: CASSLASGTKGELFF. CDR3 sequence (DNA): TGTGCCAGCAGCTTGGCGTCCGGGACTAAGGGGGAACTGTTTTTT. The full variable domain, rest sourced from reference TRBV5-5 and TRBJ1-4, is DAGVTQSPTHLIKTRGQQVTLRCSPISGHKSVSWYQQVLGQGPQFIFQYYEKEERGRGNFPDRFSARQFPNYSSELNVNALLLGDSALYLCASSLASGTKGELFFGSGTQLSVL.